The entry that follows covers one T cell receptor (beta chain) sequence. What it binds is unknown. The sample originates from a study of vaccination effects on CD4 cells after COVID-19. Study details: BNT162b2 vaccine or mRNA-1273 vaccine was given to participants in two doses.

Under the ViraFEST assay, PBMC were stimulated with viral peptide pools so that antigen-specific CD4+ T cells expanded. Sequencing was performed afterwards. An approximately nine-day culture period preceded the isolation of CD4+ T cells. The vaccine recipients had no prior SARS-CoV-2 infection, with negative nucleocapsid antibodies. Every well got over 1.5 million PBMC, which were grown with about 9.6 IU/ml IL-2 and roughly 10 ug/ml peptides. Cells had half their medium changed to IL-2 medium on days 3 and 7. CDR1 is MNHEY and CDR2 is SMNVEV in the germline V gene (reference sequence). There are 12 residues in the CDR3. Trimming cost V 6 bases and J 0 bases, with 4 bases left between them. Study results and caveats: Few convalescent patients and no early post-infection timepoints were included in the study.

The table came from immunoSEQ multiplex PCR; TCRdb's copy has only in-frame clones and leaves some out. The sample has tens of thousands of clones, roughly three quarters seen once. This specimen consisted of CD4+ T cells from PBMCs cultured with HCoV-NL63 spike peptides, obtained before COVID-19 vaccination. The source of this sequence is a human donor who received a COVID-19 vaccine. This chain links TRBV27 with TRBJ2-3; no firm D call. CDR3 coding DNA: TGTGCCAGCAGATACAGCACAGATACGCAGTATTTT. This sequence encodes CASRYSTDTQYF.